The rows below give T cell receptor beta chains drawn from one sample of a study of T cell responses to AZD1222 COVID-19 vaccine. Sequenced by immunoSEQ multiplex PCR; TCRdb stores in-frame clones only, minus some. The data contain some 120,000 clones, roughly 92% of them singletons. The specimen comprised peripheral blood, sampled 28 days after the second AZD1222 dose. These receptors were obtained from an adult who received the AZD1222 COVID-19 vaccine. Both conserved end residues are part of each CDR3. The order of the fields is J gene, D gene, V gene, CDR3 DNA, CDR3 protein. A D gene is named only where the DNA matches it firmly.

J: TRBJ2-1
D: .
V: TRBV27
DNA: TGTGCCAGCAGTGGGGGGACGGTTCGGTTCTTC
CDR3: CASSGGTVRFF

J: TRBJ1-6
D: .
V: TRBV30
DNA: TGTGCCTGGTCTCCACAGAGCTCCTATAATTCACCCCTCCACTTT
CDR3: CAWSPQSSYNSPLHF

J: TRBJ2-7
D: TRBD2
V: TRBV28
DNA: TGTGCCAGCAGTTCACCTAGCGGGAGGCCACTAGGCGAGTACTTC
CDR3: CASSSPSGRPLGEYF

J: TRBJ1-5
D: TRBD1
V: TRBV11-2
DNA: TGTGCCAGCAGCCGGGACAGGGGAAGCGAACCCCAGCATTTT
CDR3: CASSRDRGSEPQHF

J: TRBJ2-1
D: TRBD2
V: TRBV27
DNA: TGTGCCAGCAGTTTAGATAGCGGGGTGTCCTACAATGAGCAGTTCTTC
CDR3: CASSLDSGVSYNEQFF

J: TRBJ1-5
D: .
V: TRBV4-2
DNA: TGTGCCAGCAGCCAACCAACAGGTGATGGGCAGCCCCAGCATTTT
CDR3: CASSQPTGDGQPQHF

J: TRBJ2-5
D: .
V: TRBV19
DNA: TGTGCCAGTAGCCTAGGGGTCCAAGAGACCCAGTACTTC
CDR3: CASSLGVQETQYF

J: TRBJ1-2
D: TRBD1
V: TRBV28
DNA: TGTGCCAGCACTCCCTCGGGGACAGATGTCTATGGCTACACCTTC
CDR3: CASTPSGTDVYGYTF

J: TRBJ1-5
D: .
V: TRBV5-8
DNA: TGTGCCAGCAGCCAGAATCAGCCCCAGCATTTT
CDR3: CASSQNQPQHF

J: TRBJ2-3
D: .
V: TRBV7-9
DNA: TGTGCCAGCAGCTTAGAAGGCGACAGCACAGATACGCAGTATTTT
CDR3: CASSLEGDSTDTQYF

J: TRBJ2-4
D: .
V: TRBV7-2
DNA: TGTGCCAGCAGCCGCAGGGGACTAGCCAAAAACATTCAGTACTTC
CDR3: CASSRRGLAKNIQYF

J: TRBJ2-4
D: .
V: TRBV19
DNA: TGTGCCAGTACCCCGGGAAACATTCAGTACTTC
CDR3: CASTPGNIQYF

J: TRBJ2-1
D: TRBD2
V: TRBV9
DNA: TGTGCCAGCAGCGTAGCAGGCCCTGGACTAGCGGCCACTGATATGTTCTTC
CDR3: CASSVAGPGLAATDMFF

J: TRBJ1-5
D: TRBD1
V: TRBV2
DNA: TGTGCCAGCGGCCGGGACAGGGGGCGCCTTCCGCCTAGGAGCAATCAGCCCCAGCATTTT
CDR3: CASGRDRGRLPPRSNQPQHF

J: TRBJ2-1
D: TRBD2
V: TRBV7-9
DNA: TGTGCCAGCAGGAGCGGGACTCCTCGCAATGAGCAGTTCTTC
CDR3: CASRSGTPRNEQFF